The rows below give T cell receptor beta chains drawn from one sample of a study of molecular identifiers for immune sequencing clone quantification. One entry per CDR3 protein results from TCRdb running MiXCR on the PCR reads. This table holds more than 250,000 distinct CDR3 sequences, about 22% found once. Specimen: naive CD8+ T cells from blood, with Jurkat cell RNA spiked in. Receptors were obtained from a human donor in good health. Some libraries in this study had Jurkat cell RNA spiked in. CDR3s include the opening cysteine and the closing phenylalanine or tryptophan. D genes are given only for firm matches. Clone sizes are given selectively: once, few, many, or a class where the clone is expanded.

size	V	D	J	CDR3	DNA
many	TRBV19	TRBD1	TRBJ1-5	CASTPTGGPYQPQHF	TGTGCCAGTACCCCGACAGGGGGCCCGTATCAGCCCCAGCATTTT
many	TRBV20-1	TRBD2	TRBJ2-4	CSAREWTSGGPIVIQYF	TGCAGTGCTAGAGAGTGGACTAGCGGGGGCCCGATCGTCATTCAGTACTTC
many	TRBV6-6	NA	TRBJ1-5	CASSYVAGNQPQHF	TGTGCCAGCAGTTACGTGGCAGGCAATCAGCCCCAGCATTTT
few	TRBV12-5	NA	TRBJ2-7	CASGPGEGLSYEQYF	TGTGCTAGTGGCCCGGGTGAGGGGCTGTCCTACGAGCAGTACTTC
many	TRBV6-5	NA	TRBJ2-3	CASRASEYTQYF	TGTGCCAGCAGGGCTAGCGAATATACGCAGTATTTT
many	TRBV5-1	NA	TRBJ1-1	CASSDGTSLTEAFF	TGCGCCAGCAGCGACGGGACAAGTCTCACTGAAGCTTTCTTT
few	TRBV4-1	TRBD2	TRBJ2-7	CASSQGLAEYEQYF	TGCGCCAGCAGCCAGGGACTAGCGGAGTACGAGCAGTACTTC
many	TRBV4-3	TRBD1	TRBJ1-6	CASSQEGYGRGIGSPLHF	TGCGCCAGCAGCCAAGAGGGATATGGCAGGGGGATCGGTTCACCCCTCCACTTT
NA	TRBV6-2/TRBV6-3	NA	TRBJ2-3	CASSYGLVVATDTQYF	TGTGCCAGCAGTTACGGCCTAGTTGTTGCGACAGATACGCAGTATTTT
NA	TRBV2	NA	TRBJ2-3	CASSEKRLVADTQYF	TGTGCCAGCAGTGAAAAAAGGCTGGTCGCAGATACGCAGTATTTT
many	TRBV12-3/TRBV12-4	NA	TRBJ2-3	CASSFNVDTQYF	TGTGCCAGCAGTTTCAATGTGGATACGCAGTATTTT
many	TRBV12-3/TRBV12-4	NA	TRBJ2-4	CASSFNGGRLKNIRIQYF	TGTGCCAGCAGTTTTAATGGCGGGCGACTCAAAAACATTCGCATTCAGTACTTC
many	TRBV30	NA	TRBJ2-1	CAWAWNLGNEQFF	TGTGCCTGGGCCTGGAACCTGGGGAATGAGCAGTTCTTC
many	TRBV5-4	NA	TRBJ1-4	CASSWDAATNEKLFF	TGTGCCAGCAGCTGGGACGCGGCAACTAATGAAAAACTGTTTTTT
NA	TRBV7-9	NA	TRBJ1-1	CASSSGTSNTEAFF	TGTGCCAGCAGCTCGGGGACATCAAACACTGAAGCTTTCTTT
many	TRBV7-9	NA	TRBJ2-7	CASSLEGGAFYEQYF	TGTGCCAGCAGCTTAGAGGGGGGCGCGTTCTACGAGCAGTACTTC
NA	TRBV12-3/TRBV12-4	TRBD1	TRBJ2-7	CASSPKNKIGQGSKGYYEQCF	TGTGCCAGCAGTCCTAAGAACAAAATCGGACAGGGGTCGAAAGGTTACTACGAGCAGTGCTTC
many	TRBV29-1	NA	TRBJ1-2	CSVENPPEGYTF	TGCAGCGTTGAAAATCCCCCTGAGGGCTACACCTTC
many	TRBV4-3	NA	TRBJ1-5	CASSLDTGPNQPQHF	TGCGCCAGCAGCCTCGACACAGGGCCCAATCAGCCCCAGCATTTT
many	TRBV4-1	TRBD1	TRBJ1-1	CASSLQGNAEAFF	TGCGCCAGCAGCCTACAGGGGAACGCTGAAGCTTTCTTT
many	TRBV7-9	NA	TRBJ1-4	CASSSGEKLFF	TGTGCCAGCAGCAGCGGTGAAAAACTGTTTTTT
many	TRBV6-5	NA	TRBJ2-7	CASSYSIEPAYEQYF	TGTGCCAGCAGTTACTCGATCGAGCCAGCCTACGAGCAGTACTTC
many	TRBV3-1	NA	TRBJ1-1	CASSQGSTEAFF	TGTGCCAGCAGCCAGGGAAGTACTGAAGCTTTCTTT
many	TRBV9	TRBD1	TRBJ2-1	CASSAGTGLGDEQFF	TGTGCCAGCAGCGCGGGGACAGGGCTGGGGGATGAGCAGTTCTTC
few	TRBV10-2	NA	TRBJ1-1	CASSEDAWTNTEAFF	TGCGCCAGCAGTGAAGACGCGTGGACGAACACTGAAGCTTTCTTT
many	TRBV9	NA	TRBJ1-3	CASSVDGTNSGNTIYF	TGTGCCAGCAGCGTAGACGGCACTAACTCTGGAAACACCATATATTTT
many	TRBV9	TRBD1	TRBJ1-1	CASSSIGQGPDTEAFF	TGTGCCAGCAGCTCGATAGGACAGGGGCCGGACACTGAAGCTTTCTTT
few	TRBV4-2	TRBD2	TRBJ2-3	CASSQDPVMGGSLTTQYF	TGTGCCAGCAGCCAAGATCCCGTGATGGGAGGGTCCCTTACTACGCAGTATTTT
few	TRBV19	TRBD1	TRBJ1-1	CASSFLLRQGSVTEAFF	TGTGCCAGTAGTTTCCTTTTGAGACAGGGTTCGGTCACTGAAGCTTTCTTT
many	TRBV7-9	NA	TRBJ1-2	CASSPSQEYGYTF	TGTGCCAGCAGCCCCTCGCAGGAGTATGGCTACACCTTC
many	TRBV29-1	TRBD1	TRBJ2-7	CSAKTGTGGEQYF	TGCAGCGCTAAAACCGGGACAGGGGGCGAGCAGTACTTC
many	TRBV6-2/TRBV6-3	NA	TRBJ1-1	CASSYSRSGSNTEAFF	TGTGCCAGCAGTTACTCACGGTCAGGGTCGAACACTGAAGCTTTCTTT
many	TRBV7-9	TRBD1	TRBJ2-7	CASSFRDRGLYEQYF	TGTGCCAGCAGCTTCCGGGACAGGGGGCTCTACGAGCAGTACTTC
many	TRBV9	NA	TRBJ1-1	CASSVGGTEAFF	TGTGCCAGCAGCGTTGGAGGGACTGAAGCTTTCTTT
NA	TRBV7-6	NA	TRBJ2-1	CASSLARAAYNEQFF	TGTGCCAGCAGCTTAGCGCGCGCAGCTTACAATGAGCAGTTCTTC
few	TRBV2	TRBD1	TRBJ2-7	CASSEVGQGFNEQYF	TGTGCCAGCAGTGAAGTGGGACAGGGATTCAACGAGCAGTACTTC
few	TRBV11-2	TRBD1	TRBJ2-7	CASSVGQAYEQYF	TGTGCCAGCAGCGTCGGACAGGCCTACGAGCAGTACTTC
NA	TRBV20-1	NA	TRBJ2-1	CSAKDTTPLTSIPYTEQFF	TGCAGTGCTAAAGACACGACCCCCCTGACTTCTATCCCTTACACTGAGCAGTTCTTC
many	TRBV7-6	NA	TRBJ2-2	CASSLATDELFF	TGTGCCAGCAGCTTGGCGACGGACGAGCTGTTTTTT
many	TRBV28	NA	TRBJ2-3	CASSLSSPSTDTQYF	TGTGCCAGCAGTTTATCTAGTCCGTCCACAGATACGCAGTATTTT
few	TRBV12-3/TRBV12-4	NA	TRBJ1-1	CASSLGDTMNTEAFF	TGTGCCAGCAGTTTAGGTGACACCATGAACACTGAAGCTTTCTTT
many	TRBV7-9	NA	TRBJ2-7	CASSLVGADYEQYF	TGTGCCAGCAGCTTAGTTGGGGCAGATTACGAGCAGTACTTC
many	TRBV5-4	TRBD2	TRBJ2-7	CASSPGLAAGVEQYF	TGTGCCAGCAGCCCGGGGCTAGCGGCTGGGGTCGAGCAGTACTTC